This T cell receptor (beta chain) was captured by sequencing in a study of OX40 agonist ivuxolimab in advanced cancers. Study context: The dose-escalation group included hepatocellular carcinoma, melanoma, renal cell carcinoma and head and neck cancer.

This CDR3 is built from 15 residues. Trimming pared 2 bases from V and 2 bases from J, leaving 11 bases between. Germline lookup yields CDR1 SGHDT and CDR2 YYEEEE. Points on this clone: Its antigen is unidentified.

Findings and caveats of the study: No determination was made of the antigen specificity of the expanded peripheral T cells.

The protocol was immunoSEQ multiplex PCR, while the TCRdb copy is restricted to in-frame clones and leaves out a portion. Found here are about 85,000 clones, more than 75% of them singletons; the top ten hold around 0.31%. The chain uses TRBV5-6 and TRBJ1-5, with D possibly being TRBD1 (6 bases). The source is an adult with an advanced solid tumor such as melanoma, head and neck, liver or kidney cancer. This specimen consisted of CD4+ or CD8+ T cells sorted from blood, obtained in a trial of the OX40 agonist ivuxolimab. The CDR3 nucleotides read TGTGCCAGCAGCTTCGGGGGCTCGGGCAATCAGCCCCAGCATTTT. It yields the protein CASSFGGSGNQPQHF. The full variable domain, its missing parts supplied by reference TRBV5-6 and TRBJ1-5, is DAGVTQSPTHLIKTRGQQVTLRCSPKSGHDTVSWYQQALGQGPQFIFQYYEEEERQRGNFPDRFSGHQFPNYSSELNVNALLLGDSALYLCASSFGGSGNQPQHFGDGTRLSIL.